The 14 T cell receptor beta chains below were found in one sample sequenced in a study of cytotoxic CD8 clonotypes in ibrutinib-treated CLL. Using immunoSEQ multiplex PCR, the repertoire was profiled, and TCRdb retains in-frame clones only, with some absent. The table has some 300,000 clones, 80% seen once. Sequenced material: PBMCs, taken before ibrutinib treatment. All receptors derive from a human donor with chronic lymphocytic leukemia.

The rearrangement uses TRBV11-2 and TRBJ2-7; a weak D match, TRBD1 (6 bases). Germline CDR1 is SGHAT and CDR2 is FQNNGV. The CDR3 sequence is 17 residues long. Trimming cost V 1 base and J 5 bases, with 21 bases left between them. CDR3 sequence: CASSLVSGAGAANEQYF. CDR3 sequence (DNA): TGTGCCAGCAGCTTAGTCTCCGGGGCAGGGGCTGCCAACGAGCAGTACTTC. The variable domain in full, with the rest retrieved from reference TRBV11-2 and TRBJ2-7, is EAGVAQSPRYKIIEKRQSVAFWCNPISGHATLYWYQQILGQGPKLLIQFQNNGVVDDSQLPKDRFSAERLKGVDSTLKIQPAKLEDSAVYLCASSLVSGAGAANEQYFGPGTRLTVT.

The V and J genes are TRBV30 and TRBJ1-1, with no clear D. This CDR3 spans 14 amino acids. V was trimmed by 2 bases and J by 3 bases, leaving 13 bases between them. From germline, CDR1 is GTSNPN and CDR2 SVGIG (reference sequence). The DNA for the CDR3 is TGTGCCTGGAGTTTCCGAGGCGGCGACACTGAAGCTTTCTTT. It encodes CAWSFRGGDTEAFF.

The chain joins TRBV15 to TRBJ1-1; 7 bases line up with TRBD1. Per the germline V gene, CDR1 is LNHNV and CDR2 is YYDKDF (reference sequence). There are 15 residues in the CDR3. Germline trimming cut 1 base from V and 4 bases from J; bases unmatched to any gene: 6. In DNA form, the CDR3 reads TGTGCCACCAGCAGAGGCGGGACAGCTCTCACTGAAGCTTTCTTT. Its protein product is CATSRGGTALTEAFF.

The V and J genes are TRBV6-5 and TRBJ2-1, with D unresolved. Deletions cut 6 bases from V and 6 bases from J, with 6 bases between. Germline V gene lookup returns CDR1 MNHEY and CDR2 SVGAGI. The CDR3 runs to 11 residues. The CDR3 protein is CASSSANEQFF. Here the CDR3 DNA reads TGTGCCAGCAGCTCTGCCAATGAGCAGTTCTTC.

The chain recombines TRBV11-2 with TRBJ2-5; maybe TRBD2 (6 bases). The germline V gene has CDR1 SGHAT and CDR2 FQNNGV. The CDR3 length is 15 residues. Trimming took off 0 bases at V and 9 bases at J, with 17 bases between the two ends. CDR3 sequence (DNA): TGTGCCAGCAGCTTAGAAGGTGGTGGCGGGGCGGCCCAGTACTTC. Protein: CASSLEGGGGAAQYF.

J is TRBJ2-1 and V is TRBV18; 9 positions agree with TRBD1. In germline, CDR1 is KGHSH, CDR2 LQKENI. V was pared by 3 bases and J by 13 bases, with 13 bases of the junction left unmatched. The CDR3 has 15 residues. The chain's CDR3 is CASSPGQGRRNNQFF. The CDR3, as DNA: TGTGCCAGCTCACCGGGACAGGGAAGAAGGAACAATCAGTTCTTC.

This clone was counted a few times. The V and J genes are TRBV25-1 and TRBJ1-4; no clear D. This CDR3 has 14 amino acids. Germline CDR1 MGHDK, CDR2 SYGVNS. V gave up 5 bases and J gave up 7 bases, with 14 bases separating them. This chain's CDR3 is CASSKLTLGEKLFF. The DNA for the CDR3 is TGTGCCAGCAGTAAACTAACTCTTGGTGAAAAACTGTTTTTT.

V usage is TRBV9 and J usage is TRBJ2-3; 12 bases line up with TRBD1. Germline CDR1 reads SGDLS; CDR2 reads YYNGEE. Losses at the gene ends were 5 bases for V and 5 bases for J; bases not matched to a gene: 9. The CDR3 spans 16 residues. CDR3 in DNA: TGTGCCAGCAGTAAACCGGGACAGGGGGCGGAAGATACGCAGTATTTT. This translates into CASSKPGQGAEDTQYF.

This clone was observed a handful of times. DNA for the CDR3: TGTGCCTGGAGTGTCGGATACTATGGCTACACCTTC. Encoded protein: CAWSVGYYGYTF. V and J are TRBV30 and TRBJ1-2; the D is unclear. CDR1 and CDR2 (germline): GTSNPN, SVGIG (reference sequence). The CDR3 runs to 12 residues. The V end was cut by 0 bases, the J end by 3 bases, with 5 bases between.

The table lists this clone with a count of one. The chain links TRBV7-9 to TRBJ2-5; 7 bases align to TRBD2. The CDR3 totals 15 residues. Unmatched junction bases numbered 5, after V lost 0 bases and J lost 4 bases. Germline CDR1 is SEHNR and CDR2 is FQNEAQ (reference sequence). For the CDR3, the DNA is TGTGCCAGCAGCTTAGCCGGGCGGGAGCCAGAGACCCAGTACTTC. Amino acid sequence: CASSLAGREPETQYF.

V gene TRBV5-8 combines with J gene TRBJ2-3, with D uncertain. In germline, CDR1 is SGHTS, CDR2 YDEGEE. V lost 6 bases to trimming and J lost 1 base, with 9 bases between them. This CDR3 has 13 amino acids. The CDR3 region has the DNA TGTGCCAGCATTACAGTTCGCACAGATACGCAGTATTTT. Translation: CASITVRTDTQYF. Drawing the rest from reference TRBV5-8 and TRBJ2-3, the complete variable domain is EAGVTQSPTHLIKTRGQQATLRCSPISGHTSVYWYQQALGLGLQFLLWYDEGEERNRGNFPPRFSGRQFPNYSSELNVNALELEDSALYLCASITVRTDTQYFGPGTRLTVL.

The chain couples TRBV6-1 to TRBJ2-7; D is tentatively TRBD1 or TRBD2 (5 bases each). Between the trimmed V and J ends, which lost 1 base and 6 bases, there was a span of 10 bases. Germline-derived CDR1 and CDR2 are MNHNS and SASEGT. The CDR3 runs 13 residues. CDR3 nucleotide sequence: TGTGCCAGCAGTGAAGGGCATGGGGGCGAGCAGTACTTC. Protein: CASSEGHGGEQYF.

This chain joins TRBV7-9 and TRBJ2-7; D remains ambiguous. CDR3 length equals 11 residues. The germline V gene has CDR1 SEHNR and CDR2 FQNEAQ (reference sequence). V shed 4 bases and J shed 6 bases, with 7 bases lying between them. The DNA for the CDR3 is TGTGCCAGCAGCTCCGATAGCGAGCAGTACTTC. Amino acid sequence: CASSSDSEQYF.

The J gene is TRBJ2-3, the V gene TRBV30, with D perhaps matching TRBD2 (6 bases). Trimming left V 2 bases short and J 0 bases short, with 12 bases between. The CDR3 loop spans 15 amino acids. The germline gives CDR1 GTSNPN, CDR2 SVGIG (reference sequence). This CDR3 is CAWSRAGASTDTQYF. In DNA form, the CDR3 reads TGTGCCTGGAGTAGAGCGGGTGCTAGCACAGATACGCAGTATTTT.